Below, one T cell receptor (beta chain) is given with its context. This sample stems from a study of blood T cell repertoires in COVID-19. On the study more broadly: The United States, Italy and Spain were the sources of the acute and convalescent COVID-19 samples. Sources were T cells, B-cell-depleted T cells, or PBMCs; the material itself was cDNA or gDNA.

Original data processing: Reference gene primer amplification gave estimated nucleated cell counts. The assay was immunoSEQ multiplex PCR, and TCRdb's table has in-frame clones only and misses some. V, J and clone size are taken as reported in that table, and D and trimming were inferred from the DNA itself. This sample has 180,000 or so clones, with about 85% found just once. From germline, CDR1 is SGHDT and CDR2 YYEEEE. Trimming took off 4 bases at V and 4 bases at J, with 12 bases between the two ends. The CDR3 runs to 14 residues. The TCR sequence derives from a man between 18 and 29 years old with acute or convalescent COVID-19. This sequence joins TRBV5-6 and TRBJ2-1; the D gene is possibly TRBD1 (5 bases). The sample taken for sequencing was peripheral blood. The CDR3 DNA sequence: TGTGCCAGCAGCCACGTAACAGGTTACAATGAGCAGTTCTTC. Translation gives CASSHVTGYNEQFF.